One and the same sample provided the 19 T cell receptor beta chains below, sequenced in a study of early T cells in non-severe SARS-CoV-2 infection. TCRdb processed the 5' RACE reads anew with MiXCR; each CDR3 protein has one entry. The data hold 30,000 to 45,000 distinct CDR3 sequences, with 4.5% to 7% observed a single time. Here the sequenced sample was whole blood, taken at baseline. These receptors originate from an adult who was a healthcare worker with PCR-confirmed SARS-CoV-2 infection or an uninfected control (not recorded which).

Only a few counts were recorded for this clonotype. The CDR3 nucleotides read TGTGCCAGCAGCTCCTCAGGGGTCGGGGAGCAGTACTTC. It translates to CASSSSGVGEQYF. The J gene is TRBJ2-7, the V gene TRBV11-2; D perhaps matches TRBD1 (6 bases). V was trimmed by 4 bases and J by 7 bases, leaving 14 bases between them. The length of the CDR3 is 13 residues. In germline, CDR1 is SGHAT, CDR2 FQNNGV. The full variable domain, rest sourced from reference TRBV11-2 and TRBJ2-7, is EAGVAQSPRYKIIEKRQSVAFWCNPISGHATLYWYQQILGQGPKLLIQFQNNGVVDDSQLPKDRFSAERLKGVDSTLKIQPAKLEDSAVYLCASSSSGVGEQYFGPGTRLTVT.

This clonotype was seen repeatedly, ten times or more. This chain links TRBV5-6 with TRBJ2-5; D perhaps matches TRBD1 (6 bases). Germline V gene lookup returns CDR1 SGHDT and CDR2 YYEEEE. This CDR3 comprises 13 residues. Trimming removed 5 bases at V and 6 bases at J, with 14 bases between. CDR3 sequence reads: CASSPTGSKTQYF. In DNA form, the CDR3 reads TGTGCCAGCAGTCCGACAGGTTCGAAGACCCAGTACTTC. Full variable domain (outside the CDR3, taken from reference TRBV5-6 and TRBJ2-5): DAGVTQSPTHLIKTRGQQVTLRCSPKSGHDTVSWYQQALGQGPQFIFQYYEEEERQRGNFPDRFSGHQFPNYSSELNVNALLLGDSALYLCASSPTGSKTQYFGPGTRLLVL.

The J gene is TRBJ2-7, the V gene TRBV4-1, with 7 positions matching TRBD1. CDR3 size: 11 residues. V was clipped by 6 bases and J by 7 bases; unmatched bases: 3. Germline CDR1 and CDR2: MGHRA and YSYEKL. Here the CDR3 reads CASSSRGEQYF. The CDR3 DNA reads TGCGCCAGCAGTTCCAGGGGGGAGCAGTACTTC.

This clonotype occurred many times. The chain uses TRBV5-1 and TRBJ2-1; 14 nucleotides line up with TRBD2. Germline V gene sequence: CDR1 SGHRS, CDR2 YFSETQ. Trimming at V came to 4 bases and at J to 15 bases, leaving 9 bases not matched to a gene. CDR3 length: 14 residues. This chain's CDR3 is CASSPGLAGDDGFF. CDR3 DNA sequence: TGCGCCAGCAGCCCGGGACTAGCGGGAGACGATGGGTTCTTC.

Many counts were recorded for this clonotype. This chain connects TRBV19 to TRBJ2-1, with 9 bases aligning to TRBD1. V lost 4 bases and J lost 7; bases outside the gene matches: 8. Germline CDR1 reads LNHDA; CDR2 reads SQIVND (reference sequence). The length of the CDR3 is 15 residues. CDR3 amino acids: CASSTRQGGRNEQFF. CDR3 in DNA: TGTGCCAGTAGTACAAGACAGGGGGGCCGTAATGAGCAGTTCTTC.

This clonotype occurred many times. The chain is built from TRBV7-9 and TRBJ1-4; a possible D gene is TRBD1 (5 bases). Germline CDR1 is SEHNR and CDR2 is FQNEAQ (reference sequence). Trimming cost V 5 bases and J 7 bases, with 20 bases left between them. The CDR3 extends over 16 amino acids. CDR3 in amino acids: CASSHRDQGLGEKLFF. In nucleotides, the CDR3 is TGTGCCAGCAGCCACCGGGACCAAGGGTTGGGTGAAAAACTGTTTTTT. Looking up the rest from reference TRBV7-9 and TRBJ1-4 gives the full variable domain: DTGVSQNPRHKITKRGQNVTFRCDPISEHNRLYWYRQTLGQGPEFLTYFQNEAQLEKSRLLSDRFSAERPKGSFSTLEIQRTEQGDSAMYLCASSHRDQGLGEKLFFGSGTQLSVL.

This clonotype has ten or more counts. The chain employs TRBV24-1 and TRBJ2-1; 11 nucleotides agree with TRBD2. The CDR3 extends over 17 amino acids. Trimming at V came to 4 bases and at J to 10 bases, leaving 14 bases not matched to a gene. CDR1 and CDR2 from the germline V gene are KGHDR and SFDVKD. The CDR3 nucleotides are TGTGCCACCAGTGACGCTCATAATAGCGGGAGGGCCGGAGAGCAGTTCTTC. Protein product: CATSDAHNSGRAGEQFF.

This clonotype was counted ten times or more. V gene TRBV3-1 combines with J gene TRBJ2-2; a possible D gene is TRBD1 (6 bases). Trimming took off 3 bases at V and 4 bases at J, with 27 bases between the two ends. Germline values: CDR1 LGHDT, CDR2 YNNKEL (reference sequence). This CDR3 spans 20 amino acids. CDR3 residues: CASSHGPSPTGRGRTGELFF. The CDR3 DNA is TGTGCCAGCAGCCACGGACCCTCCCCTACAGGGCGAGGTCGCACCGGGGAGCTGTTTTTT.

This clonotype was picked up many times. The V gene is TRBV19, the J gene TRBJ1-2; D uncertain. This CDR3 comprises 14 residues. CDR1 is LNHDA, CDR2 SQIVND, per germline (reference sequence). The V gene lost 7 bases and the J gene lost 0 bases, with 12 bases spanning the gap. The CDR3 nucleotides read TGTGCCAGTAACATAGGAGGTTCTAACTATGGCTACACCTTC. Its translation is CASNIGGSNYGYTF. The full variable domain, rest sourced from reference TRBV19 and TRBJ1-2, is DGGITQSPKYLFRKEGQNVTLSCEQNLNHDAMYWYRQDPGQGLRLIYYSQIVNDFQKGDIAEGYSVSREKKESFPLTVTSAQKNPTAFYLCASNIGGSNYGYTFGSGTRLTVV.

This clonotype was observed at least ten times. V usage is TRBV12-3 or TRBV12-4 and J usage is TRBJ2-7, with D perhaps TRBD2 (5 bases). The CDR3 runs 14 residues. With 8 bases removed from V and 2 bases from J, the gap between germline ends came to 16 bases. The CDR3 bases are TGTGCCAGCGGCGGGCAGTCTACAGCCTACGAGCAGTACTTC. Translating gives CASGGQSTAYEQYF.

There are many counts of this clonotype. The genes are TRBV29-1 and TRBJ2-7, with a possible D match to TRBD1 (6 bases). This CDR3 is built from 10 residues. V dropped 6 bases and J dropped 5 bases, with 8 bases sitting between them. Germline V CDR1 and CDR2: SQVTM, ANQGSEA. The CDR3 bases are TGCAGCGTCACAGGGAACGAGCAGTACTTC. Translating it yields CSVTGNEQYF.

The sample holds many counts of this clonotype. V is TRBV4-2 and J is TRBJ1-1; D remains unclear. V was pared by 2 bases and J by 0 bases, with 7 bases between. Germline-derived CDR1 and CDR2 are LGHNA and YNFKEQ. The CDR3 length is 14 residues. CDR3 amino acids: CASSQTTVNTEAFF. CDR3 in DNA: TGTGCCAGCAGCCAAACTACAGTGAACACTGAAGCTTTCTTT.

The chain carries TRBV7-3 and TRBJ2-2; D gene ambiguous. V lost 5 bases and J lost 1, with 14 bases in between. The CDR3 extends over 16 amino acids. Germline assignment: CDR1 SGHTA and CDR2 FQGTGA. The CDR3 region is CASSPDRHMNTGELFF. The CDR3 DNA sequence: TGTGCCAGCAGCCCAGACCGACATATGAACACCGGGGAGCTGTTTTTT.

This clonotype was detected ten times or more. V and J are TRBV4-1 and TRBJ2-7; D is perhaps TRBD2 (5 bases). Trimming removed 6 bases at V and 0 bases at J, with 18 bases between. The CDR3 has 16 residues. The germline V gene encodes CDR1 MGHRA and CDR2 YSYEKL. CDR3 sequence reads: CASRESWRSSSYEQYF. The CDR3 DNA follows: TGCGCCAGCAGGGAGAGTTGGAGGAGTAGCTCCTACGAGCAGTACTTC.

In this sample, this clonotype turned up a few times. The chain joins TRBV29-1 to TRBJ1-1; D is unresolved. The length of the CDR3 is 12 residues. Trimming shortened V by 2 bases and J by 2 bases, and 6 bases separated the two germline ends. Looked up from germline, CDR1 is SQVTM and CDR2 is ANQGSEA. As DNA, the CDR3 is TGCAGCGTTGAATATGTCAACACTGAAGCTTTCTTT. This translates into CSVEYVNTEAFF.

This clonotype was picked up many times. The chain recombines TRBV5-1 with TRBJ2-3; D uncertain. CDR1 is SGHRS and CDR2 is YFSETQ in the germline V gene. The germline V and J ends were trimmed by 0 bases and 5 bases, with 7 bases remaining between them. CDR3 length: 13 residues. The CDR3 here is CASSLDGIDTQYF. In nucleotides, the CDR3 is TGCGCCAGCAGCTTGGACGGAATAGATACGCAGTATTTT. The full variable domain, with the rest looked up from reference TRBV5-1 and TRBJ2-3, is KAGVTQTPRYLIKTRGQQVTLSCSPISGHRSVSWYQQTPGQGLQFLFEYFSETQRNKGNFPGRFSGRQFSNSRSEMNVSTLELGDSALYLCASSLDGIDTQYFGPGTRLTVL.

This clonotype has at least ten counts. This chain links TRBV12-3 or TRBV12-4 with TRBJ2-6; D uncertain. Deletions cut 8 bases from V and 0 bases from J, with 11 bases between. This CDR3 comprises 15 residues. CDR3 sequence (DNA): TGTGCCAGCTCGGCTCAACCCTCTGGGGCCAACGTCCTGACTTTC. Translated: CASSAQPSGANVLTF.

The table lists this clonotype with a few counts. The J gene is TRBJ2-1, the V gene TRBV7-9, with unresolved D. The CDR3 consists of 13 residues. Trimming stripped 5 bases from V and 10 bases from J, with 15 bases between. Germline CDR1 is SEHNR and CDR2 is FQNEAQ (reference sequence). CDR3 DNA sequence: TGTGCCAGCAGCATCGACTGGCTCGGGGAGCAGTTCTTC. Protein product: CASSIDWLGEQFF.

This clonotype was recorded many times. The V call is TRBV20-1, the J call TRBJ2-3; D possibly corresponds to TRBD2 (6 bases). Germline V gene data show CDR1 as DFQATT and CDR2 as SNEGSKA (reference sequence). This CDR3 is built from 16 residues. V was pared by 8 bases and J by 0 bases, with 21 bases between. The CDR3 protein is CSLGPSGGASTDTQYF. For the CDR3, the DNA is TGCAGTCTCGGACCTTCGGGCGGGGCTAGCACAGATACGCAGTATTTT.